A single T cell receptor beta chain is shown here with its context. This record comes from a study of cytomegalovirus exposure and HLA in healthy donors. Germline V gene lookup returns CDR1 SNHLY and CDR2 FYNNEI. This CDR3 comprises 14 residues. V was clipped by 4 bases and J by 5 bases, with 11 bases between them. Primers: 60 Vbeta forward and 13 Jbeta reverse. The repertoire was sequenced with immunoSEQ multiplex PCR; TCRdb's copy has only in-frame clones and lacks some. The table includes approximately 76,000 clones, under 85% detected once. The sequenced sample was PBMCs. The V gene is TRBV2, the J gene TRBJ1-4, with D possibly being TRBD1 (6 bases). The TCR sequence derives from a woman aged 40 to 55 in good health and CMV-seropositive. The CDR3 bases are TGTGCCAGCAGTGGCCGGACAGTGAATGAAAAACTGTTTTTT. This codes for CASSGRTVNEKLFF.